This T cell receptor beta chain was documented in a study of blood T cell repertoires in COVID-19. The wider study: The United States, Italy and Spain supplied acute and convalescent COVID-19 samples.

Sequencing was performed with immunoSEQ multiplex PCR; in TCRdb, only in-frame clones are kept and a portion is missing. Among 200,000 to 250,000 clones listed, about four fifths were seen once. The CDR3 loop spans 14 amino acids. V shed 0 bases and J shed 6 bases, with 9 bases lying between them. Per germline, CDR1 MGHRA and CDR2 YSYEKL. J is TRBJ1-3 and V is TRBV4-1, with unresolved D. Material for sequencing was peripheral blood. This clonotype was obtained from a woman of 80 years or more with acute or convalescent COVID-19. The CDR3 coding sequence is TGCGCCAGCAGCCAAGATTTAGCCGTAAACACCATATATTTT. It encodes CASSQDLAVNTIYF.